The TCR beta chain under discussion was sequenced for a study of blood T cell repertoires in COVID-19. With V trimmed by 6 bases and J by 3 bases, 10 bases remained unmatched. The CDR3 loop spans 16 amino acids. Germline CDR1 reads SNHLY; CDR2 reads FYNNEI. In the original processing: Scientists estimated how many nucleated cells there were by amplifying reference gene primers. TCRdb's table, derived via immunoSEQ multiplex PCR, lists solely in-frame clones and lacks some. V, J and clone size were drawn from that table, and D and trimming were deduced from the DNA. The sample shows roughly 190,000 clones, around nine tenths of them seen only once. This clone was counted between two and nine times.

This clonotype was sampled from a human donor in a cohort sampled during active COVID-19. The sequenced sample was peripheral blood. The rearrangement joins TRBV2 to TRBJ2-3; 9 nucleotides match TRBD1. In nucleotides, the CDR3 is TGTGCCAGCAGGGACGCGGGACAGGGCTGGACAGATACGCAGTATTTT. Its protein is CASRDAGQGWTDTQYF.